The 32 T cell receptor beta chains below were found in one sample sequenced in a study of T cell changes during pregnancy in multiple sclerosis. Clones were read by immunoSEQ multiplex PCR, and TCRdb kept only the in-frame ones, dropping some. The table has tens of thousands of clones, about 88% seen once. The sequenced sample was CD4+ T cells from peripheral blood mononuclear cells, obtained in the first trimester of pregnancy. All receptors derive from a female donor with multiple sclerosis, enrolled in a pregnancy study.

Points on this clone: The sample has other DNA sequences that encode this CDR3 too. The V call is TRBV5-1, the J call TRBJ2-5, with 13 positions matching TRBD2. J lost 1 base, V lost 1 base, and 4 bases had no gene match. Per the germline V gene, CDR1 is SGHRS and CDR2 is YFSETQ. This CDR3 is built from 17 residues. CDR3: CASSLTLAGGIQETQYF. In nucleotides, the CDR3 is TGCGCCAGCAGCTTGACACTAGCGGGAGGGATCCAAGAGACCCAGTACTTC.

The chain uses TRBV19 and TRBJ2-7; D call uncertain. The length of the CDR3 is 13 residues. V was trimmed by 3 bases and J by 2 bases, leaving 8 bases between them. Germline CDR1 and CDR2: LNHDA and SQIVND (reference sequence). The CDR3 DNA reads TGTGCCAGTAGTATTTCCCTCGCCTACGAGCAGTACTTC. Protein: CASSISLAYEQYF.

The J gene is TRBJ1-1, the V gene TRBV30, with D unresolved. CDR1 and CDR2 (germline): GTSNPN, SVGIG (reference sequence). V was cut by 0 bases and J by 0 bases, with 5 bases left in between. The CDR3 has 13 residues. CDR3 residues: CAWSVQLNTEAFF. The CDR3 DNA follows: TGTGCCTGGAGTGTACAGCTGAACACTGAAGCTTTCTTT.

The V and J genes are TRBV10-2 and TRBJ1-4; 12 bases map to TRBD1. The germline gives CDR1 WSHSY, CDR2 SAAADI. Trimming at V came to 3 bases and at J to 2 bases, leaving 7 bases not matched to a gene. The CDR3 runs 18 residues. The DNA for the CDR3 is TGCGCCAGCAGTGATGGGACAGGGGGCGCAGGGACTAATGAAAAACTGTTTTTT. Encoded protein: CASSDGTGGAGTNEKLFF.

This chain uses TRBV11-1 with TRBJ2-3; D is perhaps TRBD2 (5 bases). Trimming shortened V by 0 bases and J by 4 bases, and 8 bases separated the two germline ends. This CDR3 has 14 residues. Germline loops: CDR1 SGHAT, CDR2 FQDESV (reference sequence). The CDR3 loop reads CASSLARGPDTQYF. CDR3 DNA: TGTGCCAGCAGCTTAGCCAGAGGGCCAGATACGCAGTATTTT.

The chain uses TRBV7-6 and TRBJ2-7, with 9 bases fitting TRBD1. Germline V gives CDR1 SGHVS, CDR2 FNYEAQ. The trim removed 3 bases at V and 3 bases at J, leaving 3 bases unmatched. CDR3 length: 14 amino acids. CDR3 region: CASSLGQGVYEQYF. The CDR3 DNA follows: TGTGCCAGCAGCTTGGGACAGGGAGTCTACGAGCAGTACTTC.

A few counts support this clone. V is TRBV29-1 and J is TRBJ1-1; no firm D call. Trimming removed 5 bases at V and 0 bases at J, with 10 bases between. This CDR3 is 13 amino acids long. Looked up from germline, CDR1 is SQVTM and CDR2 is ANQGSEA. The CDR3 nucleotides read TGCAGCGTTAGTTCGGAGCTGAACACTGAAGCTTTCTTT. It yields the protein CSVSSELNTEAFF.

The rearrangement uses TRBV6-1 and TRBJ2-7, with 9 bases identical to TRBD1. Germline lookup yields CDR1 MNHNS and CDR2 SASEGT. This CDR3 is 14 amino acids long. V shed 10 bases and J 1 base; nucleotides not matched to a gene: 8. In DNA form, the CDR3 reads TGTGCCACAAGGGGAGGGACAGGGTCCTACGAGCAGTACTTC. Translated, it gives CATRGGTGSYEQYF.

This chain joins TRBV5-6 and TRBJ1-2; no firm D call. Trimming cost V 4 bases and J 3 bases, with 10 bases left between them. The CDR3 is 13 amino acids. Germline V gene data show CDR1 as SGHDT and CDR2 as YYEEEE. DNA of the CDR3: TGTGCCAGCAGCACGGGAGTCCACTATGGCTACACCTTC. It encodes CASSTGVHYGYTF.

The CDR3: CASSSRDSSYNEQFF. The CDR3 bases are TGCGCCAGCAGCTCGCGGGACAGCTCCTACAATGAGCAGTTCTTC. The chain combines TRBV5-1 with TRBJ2-1; possibly TRBD1 for D (7 bases). The CDR3 sequence is 15 residues long. V lost 3 bases, J lost 0 bases, and 10 bases lay in between. CDR1 is SGHRS, CDR2 YFSETQ, per germline.

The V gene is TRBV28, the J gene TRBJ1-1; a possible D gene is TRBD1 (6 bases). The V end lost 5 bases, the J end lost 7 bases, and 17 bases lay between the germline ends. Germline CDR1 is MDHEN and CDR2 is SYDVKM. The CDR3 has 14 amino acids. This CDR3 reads CASSGRGGRGEAFF. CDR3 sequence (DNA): TGTGCCAGCAGTGGGAGGGGGGGTCGCGGTGAAGCTTTCTTT.

The DNA of the CDR3 is TGTGCCAGCAGTCGGGAGGGCCGGAGCGAGCAGTACTTC. It specifies CASSREGRSEQYF. The gene calls are TRBV28 and TRBJ2-7, with 8 bases that match TRBD2. This CDR3 is built from 13 residues. Losses at the gene ends were 5 bases for V and 6 bases for J; bases not matched to a gene: 6. Germline CDR1 reads MDHEN; CDR2 reads SYDVKM.

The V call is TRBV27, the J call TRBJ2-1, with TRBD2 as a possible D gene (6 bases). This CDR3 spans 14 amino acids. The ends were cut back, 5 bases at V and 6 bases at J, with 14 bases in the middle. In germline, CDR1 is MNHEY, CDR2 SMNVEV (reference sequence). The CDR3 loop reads CASSGTAIINEQFF. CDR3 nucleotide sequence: TGTGCCAGCAGTGGGACTGCAATTATCAATGAGCAGTTCTTC.

The CDR3: CASSLTPGMNTEAFF. The CDR3 DNA reads as TGTGCCAGCAGCTTAACCCCAGGAATGAACACTGAAGCTTTCTTT. The chain links TRBV7-3 to TRBJ1-1; D is unresolved. This CDR3 has 15 residues. V lost 0 bases and J lost 0, with 8 bases in between. Germline assignment: CDR1 SGHTA and CDR2 FQGTGA.

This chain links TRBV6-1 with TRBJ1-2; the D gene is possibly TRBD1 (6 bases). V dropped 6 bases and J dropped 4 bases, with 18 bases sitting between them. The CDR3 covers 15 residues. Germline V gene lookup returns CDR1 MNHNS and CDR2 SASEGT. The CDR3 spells CASRQGQSFSYGYTF. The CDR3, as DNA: TGTGCCAGCAGACAGGGTCAATCTTTTAGCTATGGCTACACCTTC.

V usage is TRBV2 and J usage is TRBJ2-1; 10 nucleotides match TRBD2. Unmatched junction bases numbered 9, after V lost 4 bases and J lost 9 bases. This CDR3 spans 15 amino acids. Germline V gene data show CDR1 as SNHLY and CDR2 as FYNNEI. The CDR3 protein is CASSAGLAGAAEQFF. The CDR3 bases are TGTGCCAGCAGTGCGGGGCTAGCGGGAGCTGCTGAGCAGTTCTTC.

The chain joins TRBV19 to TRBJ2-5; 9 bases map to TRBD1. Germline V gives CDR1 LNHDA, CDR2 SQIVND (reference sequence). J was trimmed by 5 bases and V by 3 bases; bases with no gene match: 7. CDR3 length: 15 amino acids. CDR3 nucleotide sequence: TGTGCCAGTAGTATTGGACAGGGGATGGGGGAGACCCAGTACTTC. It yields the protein CASSIGQGMGETQYF.

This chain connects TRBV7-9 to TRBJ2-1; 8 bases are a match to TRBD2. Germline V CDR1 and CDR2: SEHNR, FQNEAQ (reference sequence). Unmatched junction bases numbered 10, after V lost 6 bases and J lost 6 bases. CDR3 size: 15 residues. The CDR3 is CASRPIGLAFNEQFF. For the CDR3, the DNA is TGTGCCAGCAGGCCTATTGGACTAGCCTTCAATGAGCAGTTCTTC.

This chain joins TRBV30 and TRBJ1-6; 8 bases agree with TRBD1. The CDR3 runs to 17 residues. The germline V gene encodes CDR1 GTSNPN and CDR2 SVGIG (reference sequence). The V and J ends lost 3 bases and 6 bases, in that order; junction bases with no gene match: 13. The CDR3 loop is CAWSANPPGQGNSPLHF. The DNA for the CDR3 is TGTGCCTGGAGCGCTAACCCCCCCGGACAGGGTAATTCACCCCTCCACTTT.

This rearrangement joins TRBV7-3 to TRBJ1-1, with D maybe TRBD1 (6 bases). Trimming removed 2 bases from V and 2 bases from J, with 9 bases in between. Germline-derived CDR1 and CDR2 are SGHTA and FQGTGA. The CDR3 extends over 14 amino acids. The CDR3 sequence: CASSLGGGNTEAFF. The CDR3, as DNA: TGTGCCAGCAGCTTAGGCGGGGGCAACACTGAAGCTTTCTTT.

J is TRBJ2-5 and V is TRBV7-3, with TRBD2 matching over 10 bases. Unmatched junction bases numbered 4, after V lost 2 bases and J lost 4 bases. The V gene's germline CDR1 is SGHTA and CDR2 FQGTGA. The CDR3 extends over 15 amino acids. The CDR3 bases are TGTGCCAGCAGCTTATCTAGCGGGAGAGGAGAGACCCAGTACTTC. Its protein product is CASSLSSGRGETQYF.

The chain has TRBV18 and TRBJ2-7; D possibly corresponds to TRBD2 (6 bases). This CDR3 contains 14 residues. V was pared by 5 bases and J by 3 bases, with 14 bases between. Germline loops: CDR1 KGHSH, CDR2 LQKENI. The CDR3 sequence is CASSIAVMSYEQYF. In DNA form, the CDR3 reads TGTGCCAGCTCAATAGCGGTAATGAGCTACGAGCAGTACTTC.

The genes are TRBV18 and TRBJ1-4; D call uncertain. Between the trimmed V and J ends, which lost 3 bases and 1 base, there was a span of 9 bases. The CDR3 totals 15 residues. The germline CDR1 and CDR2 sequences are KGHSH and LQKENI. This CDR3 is CASSPTRGTNEKLFF. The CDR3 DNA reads TGTGCCAGCTCACCTACCCGGGGAACTAATGAAAAACTGTTTTTT.

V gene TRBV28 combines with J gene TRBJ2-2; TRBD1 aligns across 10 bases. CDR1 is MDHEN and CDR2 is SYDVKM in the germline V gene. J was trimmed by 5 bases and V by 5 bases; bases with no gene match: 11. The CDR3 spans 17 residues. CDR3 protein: CASSPRGQGGRTGELFF. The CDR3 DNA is TGTGCCAGCAGTCCCCGCGGACAGGGGGGAAGGACCGGGGAGCTGTTTTTT. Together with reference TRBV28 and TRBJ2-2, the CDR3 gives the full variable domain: DVKVTQSSRYLVKRTGEKVFLECVQDMDHENMFWYRQDPGLGLRLIYFSYDVKMKEKGDIPEGYSVSREKKERFSLILESASTNQTSMYLCASSPRGQGGRTGELFFGEGSRLTVL.

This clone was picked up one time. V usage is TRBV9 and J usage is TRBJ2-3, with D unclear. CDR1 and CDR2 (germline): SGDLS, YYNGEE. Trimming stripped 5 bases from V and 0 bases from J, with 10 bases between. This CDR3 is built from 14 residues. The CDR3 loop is CASSNEHSTDTQYF. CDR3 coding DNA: TGTGCCAGCAGTAACGAACATAGCACAGATACGCAGTATTTT.

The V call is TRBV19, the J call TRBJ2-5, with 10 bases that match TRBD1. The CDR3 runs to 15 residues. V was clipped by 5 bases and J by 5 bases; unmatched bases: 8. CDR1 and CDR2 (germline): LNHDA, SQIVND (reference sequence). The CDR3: CASSATGGAGETQYF. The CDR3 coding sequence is TGTGCCAGTAGTGCGACAGGGGGCGCAGGGGAGACCCAGTACTTC.

The CDR3 loop reads CASSLEGRTSRWLETQYF. CDR3 bases: TGCGCCAGCAGCTTGGAAGGCCGGACTAGCCGGTGGTTAGAGACCCAGTACTTC. The chain joins TRBV5-1 to TRBJ2-5, with 8 bases fitting TRBD2. The CDR3 has 18 amino acids. With 0 bases clipped from V and 4 bases from J, the junction kept 14 bases outside the gene matches. Looked up from germline, CDR1 is SGHRS and CDR2 is YFSETQ.

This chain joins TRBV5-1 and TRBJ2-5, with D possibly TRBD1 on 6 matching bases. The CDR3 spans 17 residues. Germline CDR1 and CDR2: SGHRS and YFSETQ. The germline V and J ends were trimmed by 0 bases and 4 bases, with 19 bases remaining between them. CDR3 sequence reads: CASSLAPAGGLVETQYF. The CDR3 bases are TGCGCCAGCAGCTTGGCACCCGCTGGGGGCTTAGTAGAGACCCAGTACTTC.

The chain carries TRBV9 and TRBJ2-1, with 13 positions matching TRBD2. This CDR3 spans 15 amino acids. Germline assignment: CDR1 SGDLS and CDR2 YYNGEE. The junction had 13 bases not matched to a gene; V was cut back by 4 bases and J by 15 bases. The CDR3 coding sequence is TGTGCCAGCAGCTCGGGGACTAGCGGGAATATCGGTTTGTTCTTC. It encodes CASSSGTSGNIGLFF.

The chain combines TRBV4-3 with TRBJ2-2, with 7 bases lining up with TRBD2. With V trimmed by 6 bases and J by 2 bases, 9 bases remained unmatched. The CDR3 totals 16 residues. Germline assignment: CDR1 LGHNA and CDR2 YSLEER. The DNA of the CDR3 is TGCGCCAGCAGTCCCACCCCTAGCGGAAACACCGGGGAGCTGTTTTTT. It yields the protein CASSPTPSGNTGELFF.

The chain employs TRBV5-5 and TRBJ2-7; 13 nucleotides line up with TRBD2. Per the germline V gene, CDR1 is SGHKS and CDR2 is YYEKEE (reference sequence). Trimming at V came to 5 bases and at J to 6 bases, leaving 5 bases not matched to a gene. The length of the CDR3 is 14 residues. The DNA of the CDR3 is TGTGCCAGCAGTTTAACTAGCGGGAGGGCCGAGCAGTACTTC. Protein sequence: CASSLTSGRAEQYF.

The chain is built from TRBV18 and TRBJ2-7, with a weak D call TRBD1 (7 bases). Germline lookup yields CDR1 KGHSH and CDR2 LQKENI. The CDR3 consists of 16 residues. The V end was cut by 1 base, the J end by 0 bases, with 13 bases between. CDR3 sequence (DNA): TGTGCCAGCTCACCACGCGCGGGGACAGACTCCTACGAGCAGTACTTC. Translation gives CASSPRAGTDSYEQYF. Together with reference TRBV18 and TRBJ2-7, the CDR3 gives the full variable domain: NAGVMQNPRHLVRRRGQEARLRCSPMKGHSHVYWYRQLPEEGLKFMVYLQKENIIDESGMPKERFSAEFPKEGPSILRIQQVVRGDSAAYFCASSPRAGTDSYEQYFGPGTRLTVT.